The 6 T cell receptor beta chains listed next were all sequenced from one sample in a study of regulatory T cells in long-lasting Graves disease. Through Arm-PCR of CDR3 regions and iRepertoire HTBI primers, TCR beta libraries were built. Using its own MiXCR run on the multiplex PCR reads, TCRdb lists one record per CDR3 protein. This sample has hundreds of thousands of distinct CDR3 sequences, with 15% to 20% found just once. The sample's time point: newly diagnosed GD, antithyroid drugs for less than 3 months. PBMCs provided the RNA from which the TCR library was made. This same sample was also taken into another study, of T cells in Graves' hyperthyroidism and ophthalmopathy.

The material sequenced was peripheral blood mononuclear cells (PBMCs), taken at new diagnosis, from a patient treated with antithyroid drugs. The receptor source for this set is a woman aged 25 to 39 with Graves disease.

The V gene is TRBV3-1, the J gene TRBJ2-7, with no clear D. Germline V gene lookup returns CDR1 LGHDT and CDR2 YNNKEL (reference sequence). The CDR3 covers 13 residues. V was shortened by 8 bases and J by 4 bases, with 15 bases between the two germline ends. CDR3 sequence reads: CASESPRSYEQYF. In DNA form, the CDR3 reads TGTGCCAGCGAGTCTCCAAGGAGTTACGAGCAGTACTTC.

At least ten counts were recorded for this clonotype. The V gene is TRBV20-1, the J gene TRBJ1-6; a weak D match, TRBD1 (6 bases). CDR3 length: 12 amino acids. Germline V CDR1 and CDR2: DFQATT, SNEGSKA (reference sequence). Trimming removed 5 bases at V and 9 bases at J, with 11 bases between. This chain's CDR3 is CSAPDSLSPLHF. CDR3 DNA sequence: TGCAGTGCTCCGGACAGTCTTTCACCCCTCCACTTT.

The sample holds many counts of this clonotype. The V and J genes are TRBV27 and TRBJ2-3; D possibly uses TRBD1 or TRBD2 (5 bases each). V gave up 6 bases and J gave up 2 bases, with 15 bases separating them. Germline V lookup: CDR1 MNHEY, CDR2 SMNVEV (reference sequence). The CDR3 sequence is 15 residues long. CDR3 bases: TGTGCCAGCAGCCCAAGGGACGAAAACACAGATACGCAGTATTTT. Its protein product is CASSPRDENTDTQYF.

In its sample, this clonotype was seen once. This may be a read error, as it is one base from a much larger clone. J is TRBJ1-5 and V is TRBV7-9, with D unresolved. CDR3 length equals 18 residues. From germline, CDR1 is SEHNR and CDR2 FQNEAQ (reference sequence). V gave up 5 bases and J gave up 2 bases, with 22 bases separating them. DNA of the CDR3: TGTGCCAGCAGCGAGTGGGTTAGTAGCCAGTCGGGCAATCAGCCCCAGCATTTT. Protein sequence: CASSEWVSSQSGNQPQHF.

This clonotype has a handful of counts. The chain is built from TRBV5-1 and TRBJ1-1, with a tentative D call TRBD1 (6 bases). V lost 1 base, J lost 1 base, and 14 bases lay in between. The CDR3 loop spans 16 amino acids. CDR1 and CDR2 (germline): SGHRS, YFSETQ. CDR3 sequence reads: CASSLSTGSRNTEAFF. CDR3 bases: TGCGCCAGCAGCTTGTCGACAGGTTCAAGGAACACTGAAGCTTTCTTT.

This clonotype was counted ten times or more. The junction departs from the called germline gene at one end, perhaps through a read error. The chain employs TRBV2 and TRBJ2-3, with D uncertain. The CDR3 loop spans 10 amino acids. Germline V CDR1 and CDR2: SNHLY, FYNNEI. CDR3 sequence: CASSEGRTNF. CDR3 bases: TGTGCCAGCAGTGAAGGTCGGACGAATTTT. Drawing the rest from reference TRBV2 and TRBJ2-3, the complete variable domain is EPEVTQTPSHQVTQMGQEVILRCVPISNHLYFYWYRQILGQKVEFLVSFYNNEISEKSEIFDDQFSVERPDGSNFTLKIRSTKLEDSAMYFCASSEGRTNFGPGTRLTVL.